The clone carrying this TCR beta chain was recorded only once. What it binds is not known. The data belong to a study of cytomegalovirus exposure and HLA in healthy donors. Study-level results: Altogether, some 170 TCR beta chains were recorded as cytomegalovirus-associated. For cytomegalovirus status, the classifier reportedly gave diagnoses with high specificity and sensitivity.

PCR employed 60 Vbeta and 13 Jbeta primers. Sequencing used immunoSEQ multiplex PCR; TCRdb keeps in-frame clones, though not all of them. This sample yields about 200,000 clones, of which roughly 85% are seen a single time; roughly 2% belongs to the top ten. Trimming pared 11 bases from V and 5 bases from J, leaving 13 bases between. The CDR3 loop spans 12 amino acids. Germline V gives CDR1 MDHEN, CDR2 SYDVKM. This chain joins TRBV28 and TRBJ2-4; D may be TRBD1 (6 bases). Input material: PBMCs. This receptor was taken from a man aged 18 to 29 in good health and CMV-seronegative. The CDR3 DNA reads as TGTGCCGCCAGGGACACCGAAAACATTCAGTACTTC. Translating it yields CAARDTENIQYF.